The rows below give T cell receptor beta chains drawn from one sample of a study of PD-1 blockade in mismatch repair-deficient tumors. Here immunoSEQ multiplex PCR was the method, and the copy in TCRdb shows in-frame clones only, minus some. The profile shows some 16,000 clones, 84% of them singletons. This specimen was PBMCs, taken less than 25 weeks after starting pembrolizumab. The source of these receptors is an adult with mismatch repair-deficient cancer. Both conserved end residues are part of each CDR3. Each record gives: D gene, clone size, J gene, V gene, CDR3 DNA, CDR3 protein. The D gene is left open where the match is weak. Rows may omit the clone size; those that give it use once, few, many or a size class.

D: TRBD2; size: NA; J: TRBJ2-3; V: TRBV5-1; DNA: TGCGCCAGCAGCTTGTTCGTAGCGGGAGCAGGAGATACGCAGTATTTT; CDR3: CASSLFVAGAGDTQYF
D: NA; size: medium-sized; J: TRBJ2-1; V: TRBV19; DNA: TGTGCCAGTAGTATATGGGCTAGCCATGAGCAGTTCTTC; CDR3: CASSIWASHEQFF
D: TRBD1; size: NA; J: TRBJ2-5; V: TRBV10-2; DNA: TGCGCCAGCAGGGAAGACAGGGATCAAGAGACCCAGTACTTC; CDR3: CASREDRDQETQYF
D: TRBD1; size: few; J: TRBJ1-2; V: TRBV5-5; DNA: TGTGCCAGCTTAGGCCAGGGGGTCTATGGCTACACCTTC; CDR3: CASLGQGVYGYTF
D: TRBD2; size: NA; J: TRBJ2-1; V: TRBV18; DNA: TGTGCCAGCTCACCGACGTCTTTACGGGAGGTTGAGCAGTTCTTC; CDR3: CASSPTSLREVEQFF
D: TRBD2; size: NA; J: TRBJ2-3; V: TRBV28; DNA: TGTGCCAGCAGTTTCATGATCGGGCGGGGGGCGCCGAGGGATACGCAGTATTTT; CDR3: CASSFMIGRGAPRDTQYF
D: NA; size: few; J: TRBJ2-7; V: TRBV28; DNA: TGTGCCAGCCTCGGACAGACCAACGAGCAGTACTTC; CDR3: CASLGQTNEQYF
D: TRBD2; size: NA; J: TRBJ2-3; V: TRBV11-2; DNA: TGTGCCAGCAGCTCACGAATAGGACTAGCGGTGGATACGCAGTATTTT; CDR3: CASSSRIGLAVDTQYF
D: TRBD2; size: NA; J: TRBJ2-1; V: TRBV28; DNA: TGTGCCAGCAGTCCCTTAGCGGGAGGGGCCTACAATGAGCAGTTCTTC; CDR3: CASSPLAGGAYNEQFF
D: NA; size: NA; J: TRBJ2-5; V: TRBV27; DNA: TGTGCCAGCAGTTTACGCAGGGAAGAGACCCAGTACTTC; CDR3: CASSLRREETQYF
D: NA; size: few; J: TRBJ2-7; V: TRBV5-1; DNA: TGCGCCAGCAGCCTAACCGACTACGAGCAGTACTTC; CDR3: CASSLTDYEQYF
D: NA; size: once; J: TRBJ2-5; V: TRBV27; DNA: TGTGCCAGCAGTCCGGAGGGGGAGACCCAGTACTTC; CDR3: CASSPEGETQYF
D: TRBD1; size: few; J: TRBJ1-1; V: TRBV28; DNA: TGTGCCAGCAGTTTAATGACAGGGAAGAGGGCTGAAGCTTTCTTT; CDR3: CASSLMTGKRAEAFF
D: NA; size: NA; J: TRBJ2-7; V: TRBV5-1; DNA: TGCGCCAGCAGCTTGGATCAGGGCCCGAGGGAGCAGTACTTC; CDR3: CASSLDQGPREQYF
D: NA; size: NA; J: TRBJ2-3; V: TRBV27; DNA: TGTGCCAGCAGTTCCAGGCTCGGTTCCCCCCACACAGATACGCAGTATTTT; CDR3: CASSSRLGSPHTDTQYF
D: NA; size: NA; J: TRBJ2-4; V: TRBV4-2; DNA: TGTGCCAGCAGCCAAGAAGGGGGGGCGCCGGGCAAAAACATTCAGTACTTC; CDR3: CASSQEGGAPGKNIQYF
D: TRBD2; size: NA; J: TRBJ2-5; V: TRBV6-5; DNA: TGTGCCAGCAGTTTCACTAGCGCACCGGGCTCCCAGTACTTC; CDR3: CASSFTSAPGSQYF
D: TRBD1; size: once; J: TRBJ1-5; V: TRBV19; DNA: TGTGCCAGTAGCCCCTGGGGCAGGGGGAATCAGCCCCAGCATTTT; CDR3: CASSPWGRGNQPQHF
D: TRBD1; size: NA; J: TRBJ2-5; V: TRBV5-1; DNA: TGCGCCAGCAGCTTGGGGACAGGGACGGAGACCCAGTACTTC; CDR3: CASSLGTGTETQYF
D: NA; size: medium-sized; J: TRBJ2-2; V: TRBV25-1; DNA: TGTGCCAGTCGGGAGTTTATTGGGGAGCTGTTTTTT; CDR3: CASREFIGELFF
D: NA; size: few; J: TRBJ2-4; V: TRBV19; DNA: TGTGCCAGTAGTATCAGGAGGGGGCGCGGCGGAAACATTCAGTACTTC; CDR3: CASSIRRGRGGNIQYF
D: TRBD1; size: NA; J: TRBJ2-7; V: TRBV10-1; DNA: TGCGCCAGCAGTGAAACGGGACAGCTAATCTACGAGCAGTACTTC; CDR3: CASSETGQLIYEQYF
D: TRBD1; size: NA; J: TRBJ2-7; V: TRBV5-5; DNA: TGTGCCAGCAGCTTTGGACAGGGCACCGAGCAGTACTTC; CDR3: CASSFGQGTEQYF
D: NA; size: once; J: TRBJ2-1; V: TRBV5-1; DNA: TGCGCCAGCAGGTTTGAGCTAGTTTCCTACAATGAGCAGTTCTTC; CDR3: CASRFELVSYNEQFF
D: NA; size: once; J: TRBJ1-3; V: TRBV6-6; DNA: TGTGCCAGCACCTACATCGGGGGAAACACCATATATTTT; CDR3: CASTYIGGNTIYF
D: NA; size: few; J: TRBJ2-7; V: TRBV5-1; DNA: TGCGCCAGCAGCTTGGACCCCAAAGCTAGCTCCTACGAGCAGTACTTC; CDR3: CASSLDPKASSYEQYF